The clone carrying this T cell receptor (beta chain) was seen ten or more times. What it binds is unknown. A Clinical Activity Score of at least 3, a NOSPECS grade of at least 4 and a duration under 3 months were recorded in the ophthalmopathy patients. The sample belongs to a study of T cells in Graves' hyperthyroidism and ophthalmopathy. Broader study findings: The model foresaw ophthalmopathy a median about 6.1 months prior to onset.

Using RNA transcripts as the source, TCR beta CDR3 regions were amplified. In the first-round RT-PCR of the TCR CDR3, the HTBI primer set was used. One entry per CDR3 protein, called by TCRdb with MiXCR from the multiplex PCR reads. The sample has about 410,000 distinct CDR3 sequences, around 15% seen once; the top ten hold roughly a fifth. Germline assignment: CDR1 SGHRS and CDR2 YFSETQ. The CDR3 totals 17 residues. V lost 0 bases to trimming and J lost 4 bases, with 18 bases between them. V usage is TRBV5-1 and J usage is TRBJ2-3; a possible D gene is TRBD2 (6 bases). The sequenced sample was blood. The sequence derives from a woman under 40 with Graves' ophthalmopathy. The CDR3 sequence: CASSLVSRGAGSDTQYF. The CDR3 DNA is TGCGCCAGCAGCTTGGTTAGTCGCGGGGCGGGGTCAGATACGCAGTATTTT.